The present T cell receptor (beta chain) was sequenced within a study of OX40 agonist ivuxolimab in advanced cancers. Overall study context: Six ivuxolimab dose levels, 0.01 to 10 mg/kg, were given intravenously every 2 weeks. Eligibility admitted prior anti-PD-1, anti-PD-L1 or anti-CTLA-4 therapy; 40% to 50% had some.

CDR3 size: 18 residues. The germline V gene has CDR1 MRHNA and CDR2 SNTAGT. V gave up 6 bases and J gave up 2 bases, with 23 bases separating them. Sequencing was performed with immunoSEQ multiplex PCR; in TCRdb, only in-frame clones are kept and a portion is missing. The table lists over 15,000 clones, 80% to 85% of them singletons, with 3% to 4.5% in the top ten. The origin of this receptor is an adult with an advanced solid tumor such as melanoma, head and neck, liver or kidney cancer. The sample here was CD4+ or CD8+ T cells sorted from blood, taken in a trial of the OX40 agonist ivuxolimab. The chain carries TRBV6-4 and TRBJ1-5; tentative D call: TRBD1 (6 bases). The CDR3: CASSLPRGDKKGNQPQHF. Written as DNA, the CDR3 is TGTGCCAGCAGCCTCCCCAGGGGAGACAAAAAAGGCAATCAGCCCCAGCATTTT.